Presented here are 30 T cell receptor beta chains from one specimen sequenced in a study of CD8 T cells in Susac syndrome. Random hexamers were used to reverse transcribe the RNA input (roughly 0.5 to 1 ug). TCRdb redid the calling of the immunoSEQ multiplex PCR reads with MiXCR, one entry per CDR3 protein. The table records 75,000 to 95,000 distinct CDR3 sequences, 95% to 97% of them present only once. The sequencing sample was made of CD8+ T cells from PBMCs. The receptors here all came from a human donor with Susac syndrome.

V usage is TRBV7-2 and J usage is TRBJ1-6; 8 bases match TRBD1. Germline values: CDR1 SGHTA, CDR2 FQGNSA. Germline trimming cut 5 bases from V and 5 bases from J; bases unmatched to any gene: 5. The CDR3 loop spans 15 amino acids. The CDR3 DNA follows: TGTGCCAGCAGCCCGGACAGGGTAGATAATTCACCCCTCCACTTT. Translation: CASSPDRVDNSPLHF.

V usage is TRBV20-1 and J usage is TRBJ2-5; D is unresolved. Trimming stripped 5 bases from V and 1 base from J, with 14 bases between. The CDR3 contains 14 residues. Germline CDR1 and CDR2: DFQATT and SNEGSKA (reference sequence). DNA for the CDR3: TGCAGTGCTCAACGTCCGGGCTTCCAAGAGACCCAGTACTTC. Its translation: CSAQRPGFQETQYF.

The chain couples TRBV7-8 to TRBJ2-5; TRBD1 or TRBD2 may be the D gene (6 bases each). Germline V gene lookup returns CDR1 SGHVS and CDR2 FQNEAQ. V was clipped by 2 bases and J by 2 bases, with 15 bases between them. The CDR3 extends over 16 amino acids. For the CDR3, the DNA is TGTGCCAGCAGCTTATATAGGGGGGCTGAACAAGAGACCCAGTACTTC. This encodes CASSLYRGAEQETQYF.

The V gene is TRBV18, the J gene TRBJ1-2; the D gene is possibly TRBD1 (6 bases). The CDR3 runs 17 residues. CDR1 and CDR2 from the germline V gene are KGHSH and LQKENI. Deletions cut 2 bases from V and 7 bases from J, with 23 bases between. This chain's CDR3 is CASSPIGTGTGNTGYTF. The CDR3 DNA is TGTGCCAGCTCACCAATAGGTACTGGTACAGGGAATACTGGCTACACCTTC.

The chain uses TRBV3-1 and TRBJ1-2; 8 bases fit TRBD1. The CDR3 consists of 11 residues. CDR1 and CDR2 from the germline V gene are LGHDT and YNNKEL (reference sequence). The junction had 1 base not matched to a gene; V was cut back by 4 bases and J by 9 bases. The CDR3 loop is CASSRDRRYTF. The CDR3 nucleotides are TGTGCCAGCAGCCGGGACAGGCGCTACACCTTC. Full variable domain (remainder filled in from reference TRBV3-1 and TRBJ1-2): DTAVSQTPKYLVTQMGNDKSIKCEQNLGHDTMYWYKQDSKKFLKIMFSYNNKELIINETVPNRFSPKSPDKAHLNLHINSLELGDSAVYFCASSRDRRYTFGSGTRLTVV.

The V gene is TRBV30, the J gene TRBJ1-2; 9 nucleotides agree with TRBD1. Germline CDR1 is GTSNPN and CDR2 is SVGIG (reference sequence). The CDR3 runs 14 residues. V lost 0 bases and J lost 4; bases outside the gene matches: 3. The CDR3: CAWSVGQGTYGYTF. In DNA form, the CDR3 reads TGTGCCTGGAGTGTAGGACAGGGGACCTATGGCTACACCTTC. Filled out from reference TRBV30 and TRBJ1-2, the complete variable domain reads SQTIHQWPATLVQPVGSPLSLECTVEGTSNPNLYWYRQAAGRGLQLLFYSVGIGQISSEVPQNLSASRPQDRQFILSSKKLLLSDSGFYLCAWSVGQGTYGYTFGSGTRLTVV.

The chain combines TRBV30 with TRBJ2-2, with TRBD1 matching over 9 bases. This CDR3 region has 13 residues. CDR1 GTSNPN and CDR2 SVGIG come from the germline V gene (reference sequence). The junction had 3 bases not matched to a gene; V was cut back by 4 bases and J by 6 bases. The CDR3 DNA reads as TGTGCCTGGAAACAGGGGGCCCCCGGGGAGCTGTTTTTT. This encodes CAWKQGAPGELFF.

This chain uses TRBV30 with TRBJ2-1, with 8 nucleotides matching TRBD2. The CDR3 sequence is 16 residues long. Germline-derived CDR1 and CDR2 are GTSNPN and SVGIG (reference sequence). With 0 bases clipped from V and 4 bases from J, the junction kept 8 bases outside the gene matches. This chain's CDR3 is CAWSVDWAGGYNEQFF. The CDR3 DNA follows: TGTGCCTGGAGTGTAGATTGGGCGGGGGGTTACAATGAGCAGTTCTTC.

Only one count was recorded for this clonotype. The chain couples TRBV5-1 to TRBJ2-7; unclear D gene. CDR1 and CDR2 from the germline V gene are SGHRS and YFSETQ. V was shortened by 5 bases and J by 0 bases, with 21 bases between the two germline ends. This CDR3 contains 17 residues. In DNA form, the CDR3 reads TGCGCCAGCAGGCCTGGCTTTACCCAACTATACTCCTACGAGCAGTACTTC. It specifies CASRPGFTQLYSYEQYF.

The V and J genes are TRBV20-1 and TRBJ1-3; D gene uncertain. Germline CDR1 DFQATT, CDR2 SNEGSKA (reference sequence). This CDR3 is built from 12 residues. Trimming removed 6 bases at V and 4 bases at J, with 10 bases between. The DNA for the CDR3 is TGCAGTGCGTCTCTTTGGGGAAACACCATATATTTT. It specifies CSASLWGNTIYF.

This clonotype appeared once. This sequence joins TRBV18 and TRBJ2-5; D perhaps matches TRBD1 (6 bases). V dropped 3 bases and J dropped 5 bases, with 28 bases sitting between them. CDR1 KGHSH and CDR2 LQKENI come from the germline V gene. CDR3 size: 19 residues. The DNA of the CDR3 is TGTGCCAGCTCACCTTTTAAACAGGGAAGGACGGCACAAGGGGAGACCCAGTACTTC. Protein sequence: CASSPFKQGRTAQGETQYF.

The chain combines TRBV30 with TRBJ1-1; 7 nucleotides line up with TRBD1. Germline-derived CDR1 and CDR2 are GTSNPN and SVGIG (reference sequence). V shed 0 bases and J 1 base; nucleotides not matched to a gene: 5. The CDR3 covers 15 residues. The CDR3 loop is CAWSVGGQENTEAFF. CDR3 nucleotides: TGTGCCTGGAGTGTAGGAGGACAGGAGAACACTGAAGCTTTCTTT.

The chain joins TRBV20-1 to TRBJ2-1; the D is unclear. The V end was cut by 1 base, the J end by 0 bases, with 10 bases between. Germline V gives CDR1 DFQATT, CDR2 SNEGSKA (reference sequence). The CDR3 has 15 residues. In DNA form, the CDR3 reads TGCAGTGCTAGAGGACTGGGGATCTCCTACAATGAGCAGTTCTTC. Protein sequence: CSARGLGISYNEQFF.

This chain links TRBV27 with TRBJ2-7, with D unresolved. Germline CDR1 MNHEY, CDR2 SMNVEV (reference sequence). The ends were cut back, 4 bases at V and 5 bases at J, with 21 bases in the middle. The CDR3 totals 16 residues. The CDR3 here is CASSSPSLVAVHEQYF. CDR3 in DNA: TGTGCCAGCAGTTCCCCCTCCCTTGTGGCAGTCCACGAGCAGTACTTC.

V is TRBV6-2 or TRBV6-3 and J is TRBJ1-5, with D unclear. Germline V gene sequence: CDR1 MNHEY, CDR2 SVGEGT. Trimming stripped 6 bases from V and 6 bases from J, with 18 bases between. The length of the CDR3 is 15 residues. The CDR3 is CASRRDLAAGQPQHF. The CDR3 DNA reads as TGTGCCAGCAGGCGCGATTTAGCTGCTGGTCAGCCCCAGCATTTT.

The genes are TRBV20-1 and TRBJ1-3, with TRBD1 as a possible D gene (6 bases). The germline V and J ends were trimmed by 5 bases and 0 bases, with 14 bases remaining between them. The germline V gene encodes CDR1 DFQATT and CDR2 SNEGSKA (reference sequence). This CDR3 has 15 amino acids. The CDR3 spells CSAPDSRSSGNTIYF. In DNA form, the CDR3 reads TGCAGTGCTCCGGACAGCCGGAGCTCTGGAAACACCATATATTTT.

The chain joins TRBV18 to TRBJ2-5; TRBD2 matches at 8 bases. The CDR3 is 15 residues long. V trimming: 2 bases; J trimming: 3 bases; junction bases outside the gene matches: 5. The germline CDR1 and CDR2 sequences are KGHSH and LQKENI. The CDR3 DNA follows: TGTGCCAGCTCACCAGCCGGGGGGGCCGAAGAGACCCAGTACTTC. This codes for CASSPAGGAEETQYF.

This chain uses TRBV20-1 with TRBJ1-6; tentative D call: TRBD1 (5 bases). V lost 3 bases and J 8 bases, leaving 17 bases between the germline ends. Germline V gene sequence: CDR1 DFQATT, CDR2 SNEGSKA (reference sequence). The CDR3 runs 15 residues. The CDR3, as DNA: TGCAGTGCTAGCCCTCGCCAGGGTTTAGATTCACCCCTCCACTTT. This gives the protein CSASPRQGLDSPLHF.

V gene TRBV4-3 combines with J gene TRBJ2-1, with 7 bases fitting TRBD2. Germline values: CDR1 LGHNA, CDR2 YSLEER. Unmatched junction bases numbered 4, after V lost 2 bases and J lost 3 bases. This CDR3 is 15 amino acids long. For the CDR3, the DNA is TGCGCCAGCAGCCAAAATTGGGGGGGCTACAATGAGCAGTTCTTC. Translating gives CASSQNWGGYNEQFF.

This chain links TRBV27 with TRBJ2-2; D is uncertain. V was shortened by 2 bases and J by 5 bases, with 6 bases between the two germline ends. The germline gives CDR1 MNHEY, CDR2 SMNVEV (reference sequence). CDR3 length: 13 amino acids. CDR3: CASSLQFTGELFF. The CDR3, as DNA: TGTGCCAGCAGTTTACAGTTTACCGGGGAGCTGTTTTTT.

J is TRBJ1-1 and V is TRBV5-1, with D uncertain. Germline V gene data show CDR1 as SGHRS and CDR2 as YFSETQ. The V end was cut by 2 bases, the J end by 1 base, with 6 bases between. The CDR3 sequence is 13 residues long. The CDR3 here is CASSFQTNTEAFF. Written as DNA, the CDR3 is TGCGCCAGCAGCTTTCAGACGAACACTGAAGCTTTCTTT.

This clonotype was recorded only once. CDR3 DNA: TGTGCCCCCGATGAGCAGTTCTTC. Its translation is CAPDEQFF. This rearrangement joins TRBV14 to TRBJ2-1; D gene uncertain. The CDR3 runs to 8 residues. V lost 11 bases and J 8 bases, leaving 4 bases between the germline ends. The germline V gene encodes CDR1 SGHDN and CDR2 FVKESK.

CDR3 nucleotide sequence: TGTGCCAGTAACCTCCGGGACAGCGAACACAATGAGCAGTTCTTC. Encoded protein: CASNLRDSEHNEQFF. The gene calls are TRBV19 and TRBJ2-1; TRBD1 aligns across 7 bases. Germline V CDR1 and CDR2: LNHDA, SQIVND (reference sequence). This CDR3 is 15 amino acids long. Trimming cost V 7 bases and J 5 bases; bases outside gene matches: 11.

The table lists this clonotype with a count of one. The genes are TRBV15 and TRBJ1-2; D gene ambiguous. The CDR3 covers 13 residues. The germline gives CDR1 LNHNV, CDR2 YYDKDF (reference sequence). Trimming left V 3 bases short and J 6 bases short, with 11 bases between. This CDR3 reads CATSRQMSDGYTF. The CDR3 DNA reads TGTGCCACCAGCAGGCAGATGTCGGATGGCTACACCTTC.

J is TRBJ2-1 and V is TRBV11-2, with D hard to call. Deletions cut 6 bases from V and 7 bases from J, with 10 bases between. From germline, CDR1 is SGHAT and CDR2 FQNNGV. This CDR3 is 12 amino acids long. CDR3 sequence: CASSRTRNEQFF. The CDR3 coding sequence is TGTGCCAGCAGTCGAACACGGAATGAGCAGTTCTTC.

The V gene is TRBV6-5, the J gene TRBJ2-1; D remains unclear. Germline CDR1 and CDR2: MNHEY and SVGAGI. V was shortened by 1 base and J by 9 bases, with 4 bases between the two germline ends. The CDR3 has 11 amino acids. CDR3 protein: CASSYLSEQFF. DNA of the CDR3: TGTGCCAGCAGTTACTTAAGTGAGCAGTTCTTC.

The chain employs TRBV18 and TRBJ1-4; D is ambiguous. The germline V and J ends were trimmed by 6 bases and 5 bases, with 4 bases remaining between them. This CDR3 has 11 amino acids. Germline V gene lookup returns CDR1 KGHSH and CDR2 LQKENI. CDR3 bases: TGTGCCAGCTCTGCGAATGAAAAACTGTTTTTT. Translating gives CASSANEKLFF.

The chain recombines TRBV20-1 with TRBJ2-7, with 13 bases fitting TRBD2. Unmatched junction bases numbered 8, after V lost 2 bases and J lost 7 bases. The CDR3 length is 15 residues. Looked up from germline, CDR1 is DFQATT and CDR2 is SNEGSKA (reference sequence). The CDR3 coding sequence is TGCAGTGCTAGAACTAGCGGGGGGGCCGAAACTGAGCAGTACTTC. It is translated as CSARTSGGAETEQYF.

This clonotype was observed once. The rearrangement joins TRBV4-3 to TRBJ2-2; 8 nucleotides align to TRBD1. V shed 0 bases, J shed 8 bases, and the junction held 5 bases outside the gene matches. The CDR3 spans 15 residues. Germline V gene lookup returns CDR1 LGHNA and CDR2 YSLEER. CDR3 residues: CASSQEGQETGELFF. CDR3 nucleotides: TGCGCCAGCAGCCAAGAGGGACAGGAGACAGGGGAGCTGTTTTTT.

The chain has TRBV29-1 and TRBJ2-7, with 15 bases aligning to TRBD2. The V and J ends lost 6 bases and 3 bases, in that order; junction bases with no gene match: 12. This CDR3 spans 17 amino acids. CDR1 and CDR2 from the germline V gene are SQVTM and ANQGSEA. The CDR3 nucleotides are TGCAGCGTCGGGACTAGCGGGGGGTCCGGGCCCCTCTACGAGCAGTACTTC. This codes for CSVGTSGGSGPLYEQYF.